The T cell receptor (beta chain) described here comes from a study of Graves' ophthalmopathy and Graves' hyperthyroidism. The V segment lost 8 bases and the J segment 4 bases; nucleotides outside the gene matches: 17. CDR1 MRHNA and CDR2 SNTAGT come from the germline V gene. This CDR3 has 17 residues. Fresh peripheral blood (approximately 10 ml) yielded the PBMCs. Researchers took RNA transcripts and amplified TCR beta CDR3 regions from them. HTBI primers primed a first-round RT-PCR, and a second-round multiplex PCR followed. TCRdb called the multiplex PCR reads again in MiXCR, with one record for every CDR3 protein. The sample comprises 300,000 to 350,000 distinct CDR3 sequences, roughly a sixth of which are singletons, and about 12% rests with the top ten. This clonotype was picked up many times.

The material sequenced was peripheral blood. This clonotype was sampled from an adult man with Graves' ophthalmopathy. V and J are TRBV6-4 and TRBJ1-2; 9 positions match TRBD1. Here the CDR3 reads CASAHLLGTGSIYGYTF. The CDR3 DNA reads TGTGCCAGCGCCCATTTACTCGGGACAGGGTCAATCTATGGCTACACCTTC.